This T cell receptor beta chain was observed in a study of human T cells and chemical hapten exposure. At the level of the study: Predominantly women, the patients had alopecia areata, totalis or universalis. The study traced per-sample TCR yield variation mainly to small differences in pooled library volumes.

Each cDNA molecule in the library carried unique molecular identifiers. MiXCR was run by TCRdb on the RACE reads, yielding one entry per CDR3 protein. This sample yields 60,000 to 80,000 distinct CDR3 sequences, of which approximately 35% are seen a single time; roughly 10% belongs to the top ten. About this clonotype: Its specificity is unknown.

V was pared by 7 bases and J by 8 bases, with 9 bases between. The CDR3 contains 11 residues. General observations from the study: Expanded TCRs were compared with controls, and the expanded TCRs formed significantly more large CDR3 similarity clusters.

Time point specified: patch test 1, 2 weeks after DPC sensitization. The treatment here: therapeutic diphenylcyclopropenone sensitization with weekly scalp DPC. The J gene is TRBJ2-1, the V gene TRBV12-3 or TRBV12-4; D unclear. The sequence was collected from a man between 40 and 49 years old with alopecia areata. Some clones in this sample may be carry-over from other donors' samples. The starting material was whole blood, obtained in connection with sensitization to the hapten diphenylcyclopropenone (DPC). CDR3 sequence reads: CASTLGYEQFF. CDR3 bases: TGTGCCAGCACGCTTGGTTATGAGCAGTTCTTC.